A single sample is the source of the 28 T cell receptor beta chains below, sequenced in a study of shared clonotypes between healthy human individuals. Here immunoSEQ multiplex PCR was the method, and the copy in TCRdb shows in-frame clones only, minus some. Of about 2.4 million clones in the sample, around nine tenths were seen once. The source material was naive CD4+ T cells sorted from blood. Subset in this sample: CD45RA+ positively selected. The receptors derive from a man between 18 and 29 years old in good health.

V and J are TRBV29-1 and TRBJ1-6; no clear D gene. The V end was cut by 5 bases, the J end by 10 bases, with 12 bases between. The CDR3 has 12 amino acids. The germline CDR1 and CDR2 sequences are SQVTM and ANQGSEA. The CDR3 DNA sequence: TGCAGCGTTCAATATCCGGGATCACCCCTCCACTTT. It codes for CSVQYPGSPLHF.

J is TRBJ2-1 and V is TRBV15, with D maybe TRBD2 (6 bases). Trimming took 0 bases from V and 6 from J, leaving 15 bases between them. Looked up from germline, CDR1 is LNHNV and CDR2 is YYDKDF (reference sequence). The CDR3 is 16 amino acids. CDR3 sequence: CATSRDRLGKTNEQFF. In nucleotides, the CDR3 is TGTGCCACCAGCAGAGACAGACTAGGTAAAACCAATGAGCAGTTCTTC.

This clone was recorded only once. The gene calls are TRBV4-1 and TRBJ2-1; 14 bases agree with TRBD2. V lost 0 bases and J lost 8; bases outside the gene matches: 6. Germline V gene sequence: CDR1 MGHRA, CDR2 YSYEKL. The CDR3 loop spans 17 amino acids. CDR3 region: CASSQEPGLAGVDEQFF. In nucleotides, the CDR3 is TGCGCCAGCAGCCAAGAACCGGGACTAGCGGGAGTCGATGAGCAGTTCTTC.

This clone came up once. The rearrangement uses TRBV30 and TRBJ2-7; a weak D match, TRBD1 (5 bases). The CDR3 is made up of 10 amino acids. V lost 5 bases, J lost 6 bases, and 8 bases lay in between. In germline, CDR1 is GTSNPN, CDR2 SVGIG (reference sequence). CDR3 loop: CAWGRGEQYF. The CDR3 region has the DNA TGTGCCTGGGGAAGGGGCGAGCAGTACTTC.

CDR3 amino acids: CASSLRGNEAFF. Here the CDR3 DNA reads TGTGCCAGCAGCCTCCGAGGTAATGAAGCTTTCTTT. This chain uses TRBV14 with TRBJ1-1; D is unresolved. Germline V gene sequence: CDR1 SGHDN, CDR2 FVKESK. The CDR3 spans 12 residues. Trimming pared 4 bases from V and 7 bases from J, leaving 10 bases between.

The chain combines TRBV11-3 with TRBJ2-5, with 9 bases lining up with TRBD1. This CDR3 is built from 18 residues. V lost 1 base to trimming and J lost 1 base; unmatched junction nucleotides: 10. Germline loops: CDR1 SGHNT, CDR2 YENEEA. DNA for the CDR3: TGTGCCAGCAGCTTAGGGACAGGGGATCTGGAAACCCAAGAGACCCAGTACTTC. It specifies CASSLGTGDLETQETQYF.

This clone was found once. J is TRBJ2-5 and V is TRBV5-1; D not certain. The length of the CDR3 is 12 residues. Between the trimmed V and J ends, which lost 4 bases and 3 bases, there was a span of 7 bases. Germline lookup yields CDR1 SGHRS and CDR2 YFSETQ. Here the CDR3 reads CASSLVKETQYF. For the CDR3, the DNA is TGCGCCAGCAGCCTGGTCAAAGAGACCCAGTACTTC.

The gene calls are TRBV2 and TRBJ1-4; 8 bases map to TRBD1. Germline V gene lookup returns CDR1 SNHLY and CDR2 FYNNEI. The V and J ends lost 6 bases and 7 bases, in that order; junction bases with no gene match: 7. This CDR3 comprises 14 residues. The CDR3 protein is CASSSGTGSEKLFF. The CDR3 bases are TGTGCCAGCAGCTCCGGGACAGGTAGTGAAAAACTGTTTTTT. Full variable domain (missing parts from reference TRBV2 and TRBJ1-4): EPEVTQTPSHQVTQMGQEVILRCVPISNHLYFYWYRQILGQKVEFLVSFYNNEISEKSEIFDDQFSVERPDGSNFTLKIRSTKLEDSAMYFCASSSGTGSEKLFFGSGTQLSVL.

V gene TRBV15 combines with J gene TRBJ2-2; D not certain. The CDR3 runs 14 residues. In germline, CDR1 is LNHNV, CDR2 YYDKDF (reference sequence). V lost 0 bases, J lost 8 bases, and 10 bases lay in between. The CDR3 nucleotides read TGTGCCACCAGCAGAGATTTGTGGTCAGGGGAGCTGTTTTTT. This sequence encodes CATSRDLWSGELFF. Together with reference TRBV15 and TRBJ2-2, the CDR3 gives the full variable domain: DAMVIQNPRYQVTQFGKPVTLSCSQTLNHNVMYWYQQKSSQAPKLLFHYYDKDFNNEADTPDNFQSRRPNTSFCFLDIRSPGLGDTAMYLCATSRDLWSGELFFGEGSRLTVL.

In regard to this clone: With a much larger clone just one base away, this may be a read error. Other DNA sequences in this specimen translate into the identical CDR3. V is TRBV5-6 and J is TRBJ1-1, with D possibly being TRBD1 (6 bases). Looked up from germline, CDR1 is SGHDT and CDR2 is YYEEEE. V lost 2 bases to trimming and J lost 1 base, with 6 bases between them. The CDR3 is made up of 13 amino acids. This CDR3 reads CASSLQGNTEAFF. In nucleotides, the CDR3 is TGTGCCAGCAGCTTACAGGGGAACACTGAAGCTTTCTTT.

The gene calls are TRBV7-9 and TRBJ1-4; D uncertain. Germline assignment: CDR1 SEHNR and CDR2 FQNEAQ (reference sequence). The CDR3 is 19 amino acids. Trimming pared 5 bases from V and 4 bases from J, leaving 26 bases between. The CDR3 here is CASSPTGKSPPAYNEKLFF. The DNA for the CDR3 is TGTGCCAGCAGCCCTACGGGCAAGAGCCCCCCTGCTTATAATGAAAAACTGTTTTTT.

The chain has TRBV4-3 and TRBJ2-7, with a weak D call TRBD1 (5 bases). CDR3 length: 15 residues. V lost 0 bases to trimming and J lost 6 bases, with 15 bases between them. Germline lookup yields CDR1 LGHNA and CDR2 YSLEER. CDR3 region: CASSQEVQGSAEQYF. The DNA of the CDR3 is TGCGCCAGCAGCCAAGAAGTTCAGGGTTCCGCCGAGCAGTACTTC.

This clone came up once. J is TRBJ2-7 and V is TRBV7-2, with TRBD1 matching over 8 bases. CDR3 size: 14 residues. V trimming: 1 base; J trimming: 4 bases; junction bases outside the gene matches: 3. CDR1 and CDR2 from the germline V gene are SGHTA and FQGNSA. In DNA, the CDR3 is TGTGCCAGCAGCTTAGGGACAGGGCAGTACGAGCAGTACTTC. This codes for CASSLGTGQYEQYF.

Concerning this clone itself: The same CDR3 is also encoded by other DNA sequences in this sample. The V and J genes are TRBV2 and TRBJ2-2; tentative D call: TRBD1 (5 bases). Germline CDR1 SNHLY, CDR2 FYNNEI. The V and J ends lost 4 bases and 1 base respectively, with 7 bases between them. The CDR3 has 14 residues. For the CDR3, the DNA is TGTGCCAGCAGTGCTGACAGGAACACCGGGGAGCTGTTTTTT. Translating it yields CASSADRNTGELFF.

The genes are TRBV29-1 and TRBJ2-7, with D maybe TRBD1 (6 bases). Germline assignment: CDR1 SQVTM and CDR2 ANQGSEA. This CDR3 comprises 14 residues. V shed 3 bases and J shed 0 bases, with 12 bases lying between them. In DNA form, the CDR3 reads TGCAGCGTTGAGACCCAGGGGCCCTCCTACGAGCAGTACTTC. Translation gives CSVETQGPSYEQYF.

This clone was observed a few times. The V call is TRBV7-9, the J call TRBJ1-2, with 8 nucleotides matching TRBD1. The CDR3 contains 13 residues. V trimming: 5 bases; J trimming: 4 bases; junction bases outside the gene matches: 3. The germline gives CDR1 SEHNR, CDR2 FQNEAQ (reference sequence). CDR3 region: CASSKGQAYGYTF. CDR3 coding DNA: TGTGCCAGCAGCAAGGGACAGGCCTATGGCTACACCTTC.

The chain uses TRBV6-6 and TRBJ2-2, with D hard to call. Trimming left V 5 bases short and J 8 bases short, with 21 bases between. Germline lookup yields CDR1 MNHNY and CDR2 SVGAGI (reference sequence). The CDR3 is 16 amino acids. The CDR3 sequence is CASSNQTGVGEGELFF. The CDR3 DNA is TGTGCCAGCAGTAACCAAACCGGAGTCGGCGAAGGGGAGCTGTTTTTT.

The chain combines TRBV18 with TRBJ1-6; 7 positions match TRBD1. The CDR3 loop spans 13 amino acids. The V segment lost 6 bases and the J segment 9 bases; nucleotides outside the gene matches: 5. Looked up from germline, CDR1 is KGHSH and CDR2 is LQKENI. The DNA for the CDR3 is TGTGCCAGCTCGACAGGGATTGCTTCACCCCTCCACTTT. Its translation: CASSTGIASPLHF.

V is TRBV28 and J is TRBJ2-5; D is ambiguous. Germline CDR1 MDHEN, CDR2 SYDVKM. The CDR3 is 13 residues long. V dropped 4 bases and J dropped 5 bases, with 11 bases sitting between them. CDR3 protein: CASSSLFVETQYF. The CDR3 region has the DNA TGTGCCAGCAGTTCATTGTTTGTTGAGACCCAGTACTTC.

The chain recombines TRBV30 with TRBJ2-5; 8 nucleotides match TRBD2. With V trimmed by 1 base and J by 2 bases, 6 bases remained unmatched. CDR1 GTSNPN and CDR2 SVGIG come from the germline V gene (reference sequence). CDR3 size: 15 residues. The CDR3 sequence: CAWSASGSKQETQYF. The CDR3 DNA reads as TGTGCCTGGAGTGCTAGCGGGTCCAAGCAAGAGACCCAGTACTTC.

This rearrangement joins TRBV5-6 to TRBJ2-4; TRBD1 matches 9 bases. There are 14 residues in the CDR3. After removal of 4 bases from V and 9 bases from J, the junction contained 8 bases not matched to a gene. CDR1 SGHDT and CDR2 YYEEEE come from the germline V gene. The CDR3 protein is CASSPRDRVFIQYF. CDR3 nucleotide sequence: TGTGCCAGCAGCCCCCGGGACAGGGTTTTCATTCAGTACTTC.

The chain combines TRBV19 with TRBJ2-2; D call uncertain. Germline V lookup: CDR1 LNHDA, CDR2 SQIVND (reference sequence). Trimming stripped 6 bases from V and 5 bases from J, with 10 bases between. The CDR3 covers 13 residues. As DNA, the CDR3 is TGTGCCAGTAGGGTGACATTTACCGGGGAGCTGTTTTTT. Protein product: CASRVTFTGELFF.

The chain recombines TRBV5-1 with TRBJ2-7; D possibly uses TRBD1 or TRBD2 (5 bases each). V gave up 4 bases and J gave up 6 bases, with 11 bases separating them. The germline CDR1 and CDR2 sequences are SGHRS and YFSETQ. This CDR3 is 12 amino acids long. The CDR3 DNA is TGCGCCAGCAGCAGGGACCTCGGCGAGCAGTACTTC. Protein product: CASSRDLGEQYF.

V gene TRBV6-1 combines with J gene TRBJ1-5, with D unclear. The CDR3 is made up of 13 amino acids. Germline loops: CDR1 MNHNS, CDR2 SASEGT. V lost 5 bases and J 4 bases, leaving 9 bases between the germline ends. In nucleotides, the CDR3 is TGTGCCAGCAGTCCGTCCCTTAATCAGCCCCAGCATTTT. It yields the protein CASSPSLNQPQHF.

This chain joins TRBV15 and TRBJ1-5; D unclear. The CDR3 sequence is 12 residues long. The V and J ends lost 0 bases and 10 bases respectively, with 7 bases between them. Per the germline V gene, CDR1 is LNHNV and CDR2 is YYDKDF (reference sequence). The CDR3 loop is CATSRDALPQHF. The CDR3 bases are TGTGCCACCAGCAGAGATGCGTTACCCCAGCATTTT.

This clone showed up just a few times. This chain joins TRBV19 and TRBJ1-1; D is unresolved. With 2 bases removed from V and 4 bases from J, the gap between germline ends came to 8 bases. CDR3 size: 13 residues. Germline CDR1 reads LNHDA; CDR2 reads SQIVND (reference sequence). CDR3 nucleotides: TGTGCCAGTAGTATATCCCTGAGCACTGAAGCTTTCTTT. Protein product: CASSISLSTEAFF.

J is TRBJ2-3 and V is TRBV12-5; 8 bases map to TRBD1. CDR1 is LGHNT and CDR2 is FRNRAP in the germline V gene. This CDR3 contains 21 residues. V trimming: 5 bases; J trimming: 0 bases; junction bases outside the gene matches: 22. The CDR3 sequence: CASGRQGTGIKPAPSTDTQYF. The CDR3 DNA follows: TGTGCTAGTGGTCGACAGGGGACGGGGATCAAACCAGCTCCTAGCACAGATACGCAGTATTTT.

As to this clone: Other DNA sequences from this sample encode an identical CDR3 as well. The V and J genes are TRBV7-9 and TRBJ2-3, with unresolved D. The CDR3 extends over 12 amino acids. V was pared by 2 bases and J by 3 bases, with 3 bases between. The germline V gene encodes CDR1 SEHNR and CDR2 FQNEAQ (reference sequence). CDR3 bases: TGTGCCAGCAGCTTACTAACAGATACGCAGTATTTT. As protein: CASSLLTDTQYF.